This TCR beta chain derives from a study of shared clonotypes between healthy human individuals (dated by TCRdb to about 2020). Regarding the complete study: The cohort comprised two women and a few men aged 18 to 49 years. Per donor, three plates each were used for CD4 naive and CD4 memory, two for CD8 naive, and one for CD8 memory. Blood TCR repertoires of about 5 healthy adults were deeply sequenced to estimate repertoire size and the extent of clonotype sharing between individuals. Different laboratories and diverse techniques were used to prepare libraries and sequence TCR repertoires, to increase sequencing depth and limit assay-specific biases. Per donor, leukapheresis produced somewhere between about 0.94 and 9.5 billion PBMCs.

V was cut back by 5 bases and J by 4 bases, leaving a gap of 17 bases between them. Per the germline V gene, MNHEY is the CDR1 and SVGAGI is the CDR2. Measured from the cysteine to the phenylalanine, the CDR3 is 15 residues long. CDR3 DNA is the only sequence kept; it has 45 bases, read in frame from the first base. In regard to this clone: The target of this receptor is not known. No quality values exist for individual bases; no much larger clone is one base distant.

Using the deep immunoSEQ assay, multiplex PCR amplified TCR CDR3 regions from genomic DNA. Extracted genomic DNA from each cell subset was spread evenly across all wells of several immunoSEQ 96-well plates, with each plate serving as a replicate. For sorted subsets, about 200 ng genomic DNA, equal to about 30,000 T cell genomes, was loaded into each replicate PCR. The purified libraries were quantified using a Qubit 3.0 fluorometer, sized with a Bioanalyzer 2100, and then quantified again using the KAPA Library Quantification kit. Each immunoSEQ 96-well plate was sequenced on its own single-read 150-cycle Illumina NextSeq 550 flow cell. Per the original workflow: Because only junctional sequences without quality scores were contained in the immunoSEQ output, filtering matching that applied to full-length reads could not be performed. Sequences were annotated with PyIR, a Python wrapper for IgBLAST v1.9, using IMGT germline references to assign V/J genes and CDR3. Reads were filtered out if the reads had weak V/J assignments (E-value above 1e-6), no CDR3, stop codons, out-of-frame junctions, or ambiguous translated residues. V3J clonotypes were defined as sequences sharing an identical inferred V gene, J gene, and CDR3 amino acid sequence. The percentage overlap between two repertoires was calculated by dividing the number of shared unique clonotypes by the size of the smaller repertoire. Three approaches were used to assess repertoire richness: RTK rarefaction, the Chao1 estimator, and Recon v2.1 estimates of unobserved clonotypes. OLGA was used to compute generation probabilities for all TCRbeta clonotypes that the gDNA method yielded from a handful of donors. The immuneACCESS repertoire file appears here via TCRdb, limited to in-frame rearrangements. These files lack a portion of the clones; in checked studies, under half of the deficit traces to unresolved V genes, and the cause of the others is not known. V and J calls and clone size follow that table, whereas D and trimming were derived from the DNA. The sample table lists about 700,000 clones, 92% of them with a count of one. In total, the top ten clones hold about a quarter of the sample.

Overall study outcomes, separate from this receptor: Based on pairwise subsampling, the degree of clonotype sharing among donors was expected to be affected by sequencing depth. Compared with non-shared clonotypes, clonotypes shared by all four sorted-subset donors had higher generation probabilities. Naive subsets generally had larger estimated clonotype richness than memory subsets did. Sampling was limited to blood, and TCR repertoires in tissue likely differ from TCR repertoires in blood. Even with the large sequencing depth, rarefaction of the sorted-subset datasets indicated that sequencing was incomplete. Because the study included a small number of donors, the genetic and exposure-history diversity represented was limited. Across a few donors, 4.5% to 6.5% of naive CD4, around 3.5% of naive CD8, 2.3% of memory CD4, and 0.4% to 0.45% of memory CD8 clonotypes were shared.

For the CD8 naive samples, CD45RO-negative cells were positively selected for CCR7, yielding a CD45RA+CCR7+ population from which TemRA cells were excluded. The donors were healthy, HIV-negative adults with no recently reported acute infections or vaccinations. Every donor was a Caucasian adult residing in Nashville, Tennessee, USA. After blood collection by leukapheresis, PBMCs were isolated using Ficoll-Histopaque density gradient centrifugation and then cryopreserved in the vapor phase of liquid nitrogen. Analytical flow cytometry was used to check the purity and quantity of each magnetically sorted T cell population. Each sorted fraction had its genomic DNA isolated and then quantified by UV absorbance on a Nanodrop 2000c.

The material sequenced was naive CD8+ T cells sorted from blood. According to the study, the label for this sample's cell subset or site signals: CD45RA+CCR7+. This sequence uses TRBV6-5 and TRBJ2-5; 5 matching bases give a weak D call of TRBD1. This receptor was obtained from a man aged 25-45 years in good health. This receptor carries the CDR3 CASSGLQGTTETQYF. The DNA sequence is given as TGTGCCAGCAGTGGTTTGCAGGGCACGACAGAGACCCAGTACTTC.